In this sample, the clone carrying this T cell receptor beta chain turned up a few times. The target antigen is unknown. These data come from a study of T cell repertoires in cytomegalovirus infection. Study overall: Through public TCR beta signatures, both CMV infection and matching HLA type were indicated.

The study's findings and limits: Within the response measured ex vivo, HLA-C-restricted CMV-specific TCR beta clonotypes were dominant. Individuals carrying CMV plus the relevant HLA were identified by cumulative frequency of public TCR beta families.

TCRdb re-analysed the reads in MiXCR, keeping a single row per CDR3 protein. The sample lists some 940,000 distinct CDR3 sequences; approximately 31% were seen once. Germline V gives CDR1 SEHNR, CDR2 FQNEAQ (reference sequence). V was cut by 5 bases and J by 10 bases, with 27 bases left in between. The CDR3 has 17 amino acids. The rearrangement links TRBV7-9 to TRBJ2-1; the D gene is possibly TRBD1 (6 bases). The source of this sequence is a human donor in good health (CMV status not recorded). Some clones in this sample may be carry-over from other donors' samples. The material was cultured CD8+ T cells from PBMCs, obtained from culture after CMV antigen stimulation. For the CDR3, the DNA is TGTGCCAGCAGCCCCATAGCACCTGGGACACTCGGAGGCGAGCAGTTCTTC. This codes for CASSPIAPGTLGGEQFF.